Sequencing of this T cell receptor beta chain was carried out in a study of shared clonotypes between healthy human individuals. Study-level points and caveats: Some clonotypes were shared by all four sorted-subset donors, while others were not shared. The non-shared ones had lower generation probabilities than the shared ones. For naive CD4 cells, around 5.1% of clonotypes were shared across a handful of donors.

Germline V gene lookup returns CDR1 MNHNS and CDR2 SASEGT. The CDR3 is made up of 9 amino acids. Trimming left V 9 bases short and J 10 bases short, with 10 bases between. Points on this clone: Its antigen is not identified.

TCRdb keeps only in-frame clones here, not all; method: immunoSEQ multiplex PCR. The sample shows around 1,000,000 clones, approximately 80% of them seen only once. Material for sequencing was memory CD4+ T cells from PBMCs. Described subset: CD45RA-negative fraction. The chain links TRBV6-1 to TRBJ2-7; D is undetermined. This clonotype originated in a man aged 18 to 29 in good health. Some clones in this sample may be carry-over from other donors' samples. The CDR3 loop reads CASTPGQYF. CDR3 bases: TGTGCCAGTACCCCGGGCCAGTACTTC.